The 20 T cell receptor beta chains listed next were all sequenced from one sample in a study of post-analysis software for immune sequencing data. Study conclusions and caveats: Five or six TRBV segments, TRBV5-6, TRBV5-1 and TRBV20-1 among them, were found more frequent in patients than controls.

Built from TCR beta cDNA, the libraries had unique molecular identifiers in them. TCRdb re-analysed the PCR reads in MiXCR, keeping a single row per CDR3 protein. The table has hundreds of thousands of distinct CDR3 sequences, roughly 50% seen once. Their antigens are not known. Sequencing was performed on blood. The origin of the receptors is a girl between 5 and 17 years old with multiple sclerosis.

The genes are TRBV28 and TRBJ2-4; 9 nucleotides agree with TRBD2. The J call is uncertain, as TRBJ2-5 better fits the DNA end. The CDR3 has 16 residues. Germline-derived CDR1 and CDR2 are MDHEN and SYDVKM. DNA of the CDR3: TGTGCCAGCAGCACGATAGCGGGAGATAGTGGTGAGACCCAGTACTTC. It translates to CASSTIAGDSGETQYF.

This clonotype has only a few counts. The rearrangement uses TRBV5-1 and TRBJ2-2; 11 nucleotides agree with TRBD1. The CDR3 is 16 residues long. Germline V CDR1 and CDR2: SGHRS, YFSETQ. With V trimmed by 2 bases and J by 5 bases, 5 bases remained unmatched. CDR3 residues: CASSFRTGGGTGELFF. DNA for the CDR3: TGCGCCAGCAGCTTCCGGACAGGGGGCGGAACCGGGGAGCTGTTTTTT.

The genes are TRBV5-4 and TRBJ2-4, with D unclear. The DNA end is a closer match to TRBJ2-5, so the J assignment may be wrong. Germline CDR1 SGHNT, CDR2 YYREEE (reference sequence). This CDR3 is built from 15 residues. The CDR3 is CASSLPPAGQETQYF. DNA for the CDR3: TGTGCCAGCAGCTTGCCCCCAGCAGGCCAAGAGACCCAGTACTTC.

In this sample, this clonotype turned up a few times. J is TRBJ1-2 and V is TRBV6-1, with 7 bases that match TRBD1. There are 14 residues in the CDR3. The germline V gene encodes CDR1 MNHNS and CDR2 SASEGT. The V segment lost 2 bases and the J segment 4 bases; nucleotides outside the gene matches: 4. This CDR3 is CASSETWTGYGYTF. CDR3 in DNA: TGTGCCAGCAGTGAAACATGGACAGGCTATGGCTACACCTTC.

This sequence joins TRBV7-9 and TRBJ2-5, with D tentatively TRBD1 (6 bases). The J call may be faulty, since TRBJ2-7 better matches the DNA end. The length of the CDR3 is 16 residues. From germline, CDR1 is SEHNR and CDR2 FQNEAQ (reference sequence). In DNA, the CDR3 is TGTGCCAGCAGCCCCGACGTCCTTTACAGGGACCACGAGCAGTACTTC. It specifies CASSPDVLYRDHEQYF.

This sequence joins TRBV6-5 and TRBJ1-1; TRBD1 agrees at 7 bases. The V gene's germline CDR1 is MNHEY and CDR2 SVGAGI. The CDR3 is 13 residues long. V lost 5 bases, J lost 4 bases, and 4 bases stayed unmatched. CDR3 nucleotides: TGTGCCAGCAGTCGTGGACAGGCCACTGAAGCTTTCTTT. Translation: CASSRGQATEAFF.

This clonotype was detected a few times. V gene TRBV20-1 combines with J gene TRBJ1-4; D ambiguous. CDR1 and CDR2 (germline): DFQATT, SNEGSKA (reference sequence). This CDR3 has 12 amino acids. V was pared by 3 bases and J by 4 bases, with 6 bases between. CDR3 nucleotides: TGCAGTGCTAGCGGCCTTAATGAAAAACTGTTTTTT. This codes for CSASGLNEKLFF.

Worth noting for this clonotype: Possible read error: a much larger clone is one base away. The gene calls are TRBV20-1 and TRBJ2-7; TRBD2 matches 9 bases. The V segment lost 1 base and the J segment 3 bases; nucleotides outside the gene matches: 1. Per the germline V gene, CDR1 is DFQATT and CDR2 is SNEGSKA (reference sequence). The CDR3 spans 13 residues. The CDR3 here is CSARVTSGYEQYF. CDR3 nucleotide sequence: TGCAGTGCTAGAGTGACTAGCGGCTACGAGCAGTACTTC.

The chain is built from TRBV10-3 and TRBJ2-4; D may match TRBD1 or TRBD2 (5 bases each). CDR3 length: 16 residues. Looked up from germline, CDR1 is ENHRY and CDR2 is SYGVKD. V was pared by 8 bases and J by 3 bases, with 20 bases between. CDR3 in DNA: TGTGCCATCGGGACCCTAGGGACCCGCGGCAAAAACATTCAGTACTTC. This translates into CAIGTLGTRGKNIQYF.

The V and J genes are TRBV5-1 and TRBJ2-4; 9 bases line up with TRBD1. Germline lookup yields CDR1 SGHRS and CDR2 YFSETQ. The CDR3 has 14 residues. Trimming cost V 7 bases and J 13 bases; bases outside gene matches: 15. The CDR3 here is CASAHPDRGTKQYF. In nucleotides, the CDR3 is TGCGCCAGCGCCCACCCGGACAGGGGCACCAAGCAGTACTTC.

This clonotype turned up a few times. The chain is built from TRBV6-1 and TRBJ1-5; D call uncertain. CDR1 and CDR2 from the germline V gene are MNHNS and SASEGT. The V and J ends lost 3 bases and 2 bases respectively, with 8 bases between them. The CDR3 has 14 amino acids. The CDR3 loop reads CASSDPGRNQPQHF. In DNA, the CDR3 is TGTGCCAGCAGTGACCCAGGACGCAATCAGCCCCAGCATTTT.

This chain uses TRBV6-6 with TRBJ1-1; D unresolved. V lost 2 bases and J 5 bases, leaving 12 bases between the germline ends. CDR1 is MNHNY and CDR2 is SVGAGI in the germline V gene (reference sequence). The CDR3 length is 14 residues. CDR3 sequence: CASSYEVVETEAFF. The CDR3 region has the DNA TGTGCCAGCAGTTACGAGGTAGTTGAGACTGAAGCTTTCTTT.

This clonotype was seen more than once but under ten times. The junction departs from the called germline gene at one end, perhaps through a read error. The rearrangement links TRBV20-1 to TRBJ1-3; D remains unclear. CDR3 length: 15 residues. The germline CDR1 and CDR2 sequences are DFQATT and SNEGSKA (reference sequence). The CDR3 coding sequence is TGCAGCGCTAGAGATTACAGAAGCTCTGGAAACACCATATATTTT. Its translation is CSARDYRSSGNTIYF.

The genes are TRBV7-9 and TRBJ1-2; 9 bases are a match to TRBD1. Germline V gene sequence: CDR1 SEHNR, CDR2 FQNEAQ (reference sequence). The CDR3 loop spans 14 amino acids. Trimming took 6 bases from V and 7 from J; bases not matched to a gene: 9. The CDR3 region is CASSKTTGGSGYTF. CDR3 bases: TGTGCCAGCAGTAAAACGACAGGGGGAAGTGGCTACACCTTC.

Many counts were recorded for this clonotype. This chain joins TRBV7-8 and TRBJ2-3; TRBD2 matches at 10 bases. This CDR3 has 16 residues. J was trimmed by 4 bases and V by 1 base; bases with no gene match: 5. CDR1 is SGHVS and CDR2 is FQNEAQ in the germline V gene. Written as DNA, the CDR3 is TGTGCCAGCAGCTTAGGTGTAGCGGGAGGCGCAGATACGCAGTATTTT. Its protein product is CASSLGVAGGADTQYF.

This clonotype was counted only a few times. CDR3: CSVGTGAVEQYF. CDR3 in DNA: TGCAGCGTTGGAACAGGGGCGGTCGAGCAGTACTTC. This chain connects TRBV29-1 to TRBJ2-7, with 7 bases aligning to TRBD1. V shed 4 bases and J 6 bases; nucleotides not matched to a gene: 6. The germline V gene has CDR1 SQVTM and CDR2 ANQGSEA. The CDR3 covers 12 residues.

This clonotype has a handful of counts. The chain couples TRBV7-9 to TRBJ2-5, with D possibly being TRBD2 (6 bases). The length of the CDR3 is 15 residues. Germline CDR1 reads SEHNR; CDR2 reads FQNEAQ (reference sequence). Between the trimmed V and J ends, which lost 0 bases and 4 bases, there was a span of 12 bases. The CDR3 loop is CASSLAQGGRETQYF. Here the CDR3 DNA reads TGTGCCAGCAGCTTAGCGCAGGGAGGTAGAGAGACCCAGTACTTC.

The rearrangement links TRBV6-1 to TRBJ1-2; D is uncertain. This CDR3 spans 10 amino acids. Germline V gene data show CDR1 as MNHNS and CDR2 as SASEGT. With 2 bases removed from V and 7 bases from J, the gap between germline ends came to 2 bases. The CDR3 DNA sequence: TGTGCCAGCAGTGAAAGTGGCTACACCTTC. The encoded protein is CASSESGYTF.

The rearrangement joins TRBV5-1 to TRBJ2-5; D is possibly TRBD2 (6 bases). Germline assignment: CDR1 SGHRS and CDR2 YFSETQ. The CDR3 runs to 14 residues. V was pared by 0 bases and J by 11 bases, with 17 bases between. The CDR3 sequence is CASSLEAQGGEQYF. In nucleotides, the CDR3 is TGCGCCAGCAGCTTGGAGGCCCAGGGCGGGGAGCAGTACTTC.

CDR3 bases: TGTGCCAGCAGCTTCAAAGCTGGGGACAGGGTCAACTATGGCTACACCTTC. As protein: CASSFKAGDRVNYGYTF. V gene TRBV7-9 combines with J gene TRBJ1-2; 9 bases align to TRBD1. The J segment lost 2 bases and the V segment lost 3 bases, leaving 10 bases of the junction unmatched. Germline CDR1 reads SEHNR; CDR2 reads FQNEAQ (reference sequence). The CDR3 length is 17 residues.